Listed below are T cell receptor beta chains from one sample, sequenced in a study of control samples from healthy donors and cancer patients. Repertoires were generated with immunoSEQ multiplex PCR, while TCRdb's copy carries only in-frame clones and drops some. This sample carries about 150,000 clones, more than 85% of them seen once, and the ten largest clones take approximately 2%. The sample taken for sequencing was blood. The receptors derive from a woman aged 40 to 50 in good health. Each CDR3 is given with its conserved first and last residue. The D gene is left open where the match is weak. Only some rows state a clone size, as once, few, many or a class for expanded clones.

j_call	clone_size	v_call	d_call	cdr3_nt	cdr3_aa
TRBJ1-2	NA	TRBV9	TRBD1	TGTGCCAGCAGCGTAATCAGGGGGTTTAGGGGCTACACCTTC	CASSVIRGFRGYTF
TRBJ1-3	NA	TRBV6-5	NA	TGTGCCAGCAGTTACAATCATGGAGTCGGAAACACCATATATTTT	CASSYNHGVGNTIYF
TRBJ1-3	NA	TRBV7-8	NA	TGTGCCAGCAGCCTGGGGACGGAGGCAGCCTCTGGAAACACCATATATTTT	CASSLGTEAASGNTIYF
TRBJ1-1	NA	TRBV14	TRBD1	TGTGCCAGCAAACAGGGGACTGAAGCTTTCTTT	CASKQGTEAFF
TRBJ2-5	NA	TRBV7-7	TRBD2	TGTGCCAGCAGCGACGACACTAGCGGCCGGGAGACCCAGTACTTC	CASSDDTSGRETQYF
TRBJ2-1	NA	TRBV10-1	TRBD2	TGCGCCAGCTCTCCGCAAGCGGGGCTTCGGGATGAGCAGTTCTTC	CASSPQAGLRDEQFF
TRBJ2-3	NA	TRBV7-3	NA	TGTGCCAGCAGCCCGAGTAGCCCGGGAGCAGCAGATACGCAGTATTTT	CASSPSSPGAADTQYF
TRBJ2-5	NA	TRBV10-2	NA	TGCGCCAGCAGTGAACGTAGGTGGGAGACCCAGTACTTC	CASSERRWETQYF
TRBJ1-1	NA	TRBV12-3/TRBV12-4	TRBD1	TGTGCCAGCATTGACAGGGGCAACACTGAAGCTTTCTTT	CASIDRGNTEAFF
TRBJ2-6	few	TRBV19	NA	TGTGCCAGTAGTTTTCAGTGGGGTGGGGCCAACGTCCTGACTTTC	CASSFQWGGANVLTF
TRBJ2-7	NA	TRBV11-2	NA	TGTGCCAGCAGCCCCCCAACTTCCTACGAGCAGTACTTC	CASSPPTSYEQYF
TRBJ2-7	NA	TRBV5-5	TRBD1	TGTGCCAGCAGCCCCCGCGGGACAGGGGACCCCTACGAGCAGTACTTC	CASSPRGTGDPYEQYF
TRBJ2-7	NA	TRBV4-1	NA	TGCGCCAGCAGCCAAAGGGCTAGCGAGACCTACGAGCAGTACTTC	CASSQRASETYEQYF
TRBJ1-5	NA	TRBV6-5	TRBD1	TGTGCCACCCAGACAGGGGGCAATCAGCCCCAGCATTTT	CATQTGGNQPQHF
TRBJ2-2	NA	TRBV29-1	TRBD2	TGCAGCGTTGGACTAGCGGGGTCCGGGGAGCTGTTTTTT	CSVGLAGSGELFF
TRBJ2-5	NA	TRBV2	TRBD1	TGTGCCAGCAGTCTCCTGGACAGGGGGGAGACCCAGTACTTC	CASSLLDRGETQYF
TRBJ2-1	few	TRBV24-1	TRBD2	TGTGCCACCAGTGCCCCCGGGACTAGCGTCGATGAGCAGTTCTTC	CATSAPGTSVDEQFF
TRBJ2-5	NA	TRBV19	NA	TGTGCCAGTAGTTTGGACGGCGAAGAGACCCAGTACTTC	CASSLDGEETQYF
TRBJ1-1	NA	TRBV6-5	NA	TGTGCCAGCAGCCCGTTGGGGACTGAAGCTTTCTTT	CASSPLGTEAFF
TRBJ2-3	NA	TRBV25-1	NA	TGTGCCAGCAGTCCCACGATTGCCCCTAGCACAGATACGCAGTATTTT	CASSPTIAPSTDTQYF
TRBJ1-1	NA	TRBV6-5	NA	TGTGCCAGCACGGCAGGACCTGGGATGAACACTGAAGCTTTCTTT	CASTAGPGMNTEAFF
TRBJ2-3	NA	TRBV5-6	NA	TGTGCCAGCAGGGGGGACTTACCTCGCACAGATACGCAGTATTTT	CASRGDLPRTDTQYF
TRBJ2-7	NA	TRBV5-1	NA	TGCGCCAGCAGCTTGAGAATAGAGGGTTCCTACGAGCAGTACTTC	CASSLRIEGSYEQYF
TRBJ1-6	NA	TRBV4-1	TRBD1	TGCGCCAGCCGCAACTCCTGGACCGTGGGGCAGGGGGATAATTCACCCCTCCACTTT	CASRNSWTVGQGDNSPLHF
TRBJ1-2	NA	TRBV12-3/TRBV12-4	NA	TGTGCCAGCCGGGGGAGGGGCGGCTACACCTTC	CASRGRGGYTF
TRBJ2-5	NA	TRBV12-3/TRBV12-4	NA	TGTGCCAGCAGTCTGCACCAGACCCAGTACTTC	CASSLHQTQYF
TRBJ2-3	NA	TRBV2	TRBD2	TGTGCCACCCCTGGTGGGACTAACCGTGATACGCAGTATTTT	CATPGGTNRDTQYF
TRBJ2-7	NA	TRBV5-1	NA	TGCGCCAGCAGCCGTGACAGCTACGAGCAGTACTTC	CASSRDSYEQYF
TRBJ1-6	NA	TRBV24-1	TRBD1	TGTGCCACCCCGGAGCGTCGACAGGGGTTCTCCTATAATTCACCCCTCCACTTT	CATPERRQGFSYNSPLHF
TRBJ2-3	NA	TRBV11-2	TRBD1	TGTGCCAGCAGCTTAGACGACAGGGGCCCAGATACGCAGTATTTT	CASSLDDRGPDTQYF
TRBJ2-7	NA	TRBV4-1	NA	TGCGCCAGCAGCCTCCCTGCGTCTAGGGGTCCTACGAAGCAGTACTTC	CASSLPASRGPTKQYF
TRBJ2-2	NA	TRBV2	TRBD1	TGTGCCGGACAGGGGAACACCGGGGAGCTGTTTTTT	CAGQGNTGELFF
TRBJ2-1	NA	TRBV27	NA	TGTGCCAGCAGGTCACGGACGAGCTCCTACAATGAGCAGTTCTTC	CASRSRTSSYNEQFF
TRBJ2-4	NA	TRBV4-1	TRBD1	TGCGCCAGCAGCCCCGACAGGGGTAAAAACATTCAGTACTTC	CASSPDRGKNIQYF
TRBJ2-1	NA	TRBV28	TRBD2	TGTGCCAGCAACCCAGCGGGGGGCTCCTACAATGAGCAGTTCTTC	CASNPAGGSYNEQFF
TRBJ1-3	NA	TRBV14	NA	TGTGCCAGCAGCCTGCCTAGTGCTGGAAACACCATATATTTT	CASSLPSAGNTIYF
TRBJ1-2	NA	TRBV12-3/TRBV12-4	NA	TGTGCCAGCAGTTTAAGGCAGTTTGATGGCTACACCTTC	CASSLRQFDGYTF
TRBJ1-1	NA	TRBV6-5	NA	TGTGCCAGCAGTTCCGGGACACCAAAGGAAGCTTTCTTT	CASSSGTPKEAFF
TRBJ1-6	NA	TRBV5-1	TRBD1	TGCGCCAGCAGCTGGACAGGGAGCTCCTATAATTCACCCCTCCACTTT	CASSWTGSSYNSPLHF
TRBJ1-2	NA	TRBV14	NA	TGTGCCAGCAGCCGGTTCGGAGGGGGTACCTATGGCTACACCTTC	CASSRFGGGTYGYTF
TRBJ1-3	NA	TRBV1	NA	TGCACCAGCAGCCCCGCCGAGTGGGACAGGGCTGGAAACACCATATATTTT	CTSSPAEWDRAGNTIYF
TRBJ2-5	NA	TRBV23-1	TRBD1	TGCGCCAGCAGTCAATCCCCCAGGGGGAAAGAGACCCAGTACTTC	CASSQSPRGKETQYF
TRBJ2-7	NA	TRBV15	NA	TGTGCCACCAGCATGTGGCAGGGCTACGAGCAGTACTTC	CATSMWQGYEQYF
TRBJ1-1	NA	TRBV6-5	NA	TGTGCCAGCATGAAAGGGGAGTGGAGCACTGAAGCTTTCTTT	CASMKGEWSTEAFF
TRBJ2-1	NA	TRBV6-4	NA	TGTGCCAGCAGTTTGGGGCCGAGCTCCTACAATGAGCAGTTCTTC	CASSLGPSSYNEQFF
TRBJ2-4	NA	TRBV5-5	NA	TGTGCCAGCAGCTTGGGACTAGAAAAAAACATTCAGTACTTC	CASSLGLEKNIQYF
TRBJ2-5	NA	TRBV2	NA	TGTGCCAGCAGTTGGAGTAGGGACCTTAACCAAGAGACCCAGTACTTC	CASSWSRDLNQETQYF
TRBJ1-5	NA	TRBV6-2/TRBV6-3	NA	TGTGCCAGCAGCAACAAGCAGGGGTCAGCTCTGGGGATTAATCAGCCCCAGCATTTT	CASSNKQGSALGINQPQHF
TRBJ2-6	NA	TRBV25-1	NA	TGTGCCAGCACACACTCTGGGGCCAACGTCCTGACTTTC	CASTHSGANVLTF
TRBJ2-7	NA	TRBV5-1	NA	TGCGCCAGCAGCTCCGGGACGGACTCCTACGAGCAGTACTTC	CASSSGTDSYEQYF
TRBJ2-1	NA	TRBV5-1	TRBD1	TGCGCCAGCAGCTGGGACAGGGGCTACAATGAGCAGTTCTTC	CASSWDRGYNEQFF
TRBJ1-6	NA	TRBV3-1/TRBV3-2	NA	TGTGCCAGCAGCCCCCGGGAACTTAATTCACCCCTCCACTTT	CASSPRELNSPLHF
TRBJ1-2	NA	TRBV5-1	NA	TGCGCCAGCTCCCAGACAGCCGACGATGGCTACACCTTC	CASSQTADDGYTF